The 22 T cell receptor beta chains presented below share a single source sample, sequenced in a study of blood T cells in healthy people across ages. For the second PCR, which ran for 7 to 11 cycles, a sample-barcoded 5' primer and a J-beta primer mix were used. TCRdb re-called the 5' RACE reads with MiXCR, one entry per CDR3 protein. This table has around 990,000 distinct CDR3 sequences, roughly two fifths appearing once. Sequences were obtained from blood. The receptors derive from a man younger than 35 in good health.

This clonotype has a handful of counts. This chain uses TRBV27 with TRBJ2-7; D is undetermined. The CDR3 is made up of 15 amino acids. V lost 3 bases to trimming and J lost 4 bases, with 16 bases between them. Germline V gives CDR1 MNHEY, CDR2 SMNVEV (reference sequence). This CDR3 is CASSFTGVKGYEQYF. The CDR3, as DNA: TGTGCCAGCAGTTTCACCGGCGTCAAAGGGTACGAGCAGTACTTC.

This clonotype was picked up a small number of times. The chain recombines TRBV29-1 with TRBJ2-5; 10 bases map to TRBD1. V shed 7 bases, J shed 3 bases, and the junction held 5 bases outside the gene matches. The CDR3 length is 13 residues. Germline CDR1 and CDR2: SQVTM and ANQGSEA. The CDR3 coding sequence is TGCAGCGGGGGCGGGACAGGGGAAGAGACCCAGTACTTC. Translating it yields CSGGGTGEETQYF. Looking up the rest from reference TRBV29-1 and TRBJ2-5 gives the full variable domain: SAVISQKPSRDICQRGTSLTIQCQVDSQVTMMFWYRQQPGQSLTLIATANQGSEATYESGFVIDKFPISRPNLTFSTLTVSNMSPEDSSIYLCSGGGTGEETQYFGPGTRLLVL.

The chain carries TRBV20-1 and TRBJ2-4, with D possibly matching TRBD1 (6 bases). The J call could be wrong; TRBJ2-7 is a better fit for the DNA end. Germline loops: CDR1 DFQATT, CDR2 SNEGSKA (reference sequence). The CDR3 runs to 12 residues. Here the CDR3 DNA reads TGCAGTGCTGGGACATCTCTCGACGAGCAGTACTTC. It translates to CSAGTSLDEQYF.

This clonotype was seen just once. A junction boundary mismatches the germline segment, possibly from a read error. The chain joins TRBV9 to TRBJ1-2, with a weak D call TRBD1 (5 bases). Germline V gives CDR1 SGDLS, CDR2 YYNGEE. This CDR3 spans 15 amino acids. CDR3 sequence (DNA): TGTGCCAGCAGCCTCGGGGCACTTCCTAACTATGGCTGCACCTTC. Protein product: CASSLGALPNYGCTF.

The J gene is TRBJ2-1, the V gene TRBV6-1, with D maybe TRBD2 (6 bases). Germline CDR1 and CDR2: MNHNS and SASEGT. V was shortened by 4 bases and J by 7 bases, with 11 bases between the two germline ends. The CDR3 has 13 amino acids. The CDR3 DNA sequence: TGTGCCAGCAGTGCAACTCGGGGGAATGAGCAGTTCTTC. Encoded protein: CASSATRGNEQFF.

This clonotype was seen more than once but under ten times. The V call is TRBV3-1, the J call TRBJ2-3; D may be TRBD1 or TRBD2 (5 bases each). Trimming stripped 4 bases from V and 2 bases from J, with 13 bases between. This CDR3 has 15 amino acids. Germline V gene lookup returns CDR1 LGHDT and CDR2 YNNKEL (reference sequence). Here the CDR3 DNA reads TGTGCCAGCAGCCCGATACTGGGGGTCACAGATACGCAGTATTTT. It is translated as CASSPILGVTDTQYF.

This clonotype was seen once. The CDR3 DNA reads TGTGCCAGCAGCTTACGACCGGGAACCAGCACAGATACGCAGTATTTT. It translates to CASSLRPGTSTDTQYF. The chain is built from TRBV7-2 and TRBJ2-3, with a possible D match to TRBD2 (5 bases). The CDR3 sequence is 16 residues long. The germline V gene encodes CDR1 SGHTA and CDR2 FQGNSA. The V end lost 2 bases, the J end lost 0 bases, and 12 bases lay between the germline ends.

Only a few counts were recorded for this clonotype. V is TRBV5-5 and J is TRBJ1-5, with 7 bases identical to TRBD1. Germline V lookup: CDR1 SGHKS, CDR2 YYEKEE (reference sequence). The CDR3 runs to 17 residues. The J segment lost 6 bases and the V segment lost 1 base, leaving 13 bases of the junction unmatched. CDR3: CASSLLSSITGVQPQHF. In nucleotides, the CDR3 is TGTGCCAGCAGCTTGTTGTCCAGTATCACAGGGGTTCAGCCCCAGCATTTT.

The sample holds a few counts of this clonotype. The chain combines TRBV6-2 or TRBV6-3 with TRBJ2-2, with D possibly matching TRBD1 (6 bases). V shed 11 bases and J shed 7 bases, with 17 bases lying between them. Germline values: CDR1 MNHEY, CDR2 SVGEGT. This CDR3 region has 13 residues. The CDR3 nucleotides are TGTGCCGGTGGACAGAATCGGTACGGGGAGCTGTTTTTT. Its translation is CAGGQNRYGELFF.

In its sample, this clonotype was seen a few times. The V and J genes are TRBV4-2 and TRBJ1-1; D is perhaps TRBD1 (6 bases). Trimming pared 0 bases from V and 3 bases from J, leaving 11 bases between. CDR3 length: 15 residues. Germline V gene sequence: CDR1 LGHNA, CDR2 YNFKEQ. This chain's CDR3 is CASSQEMRGDTEAFF. Here the CDR3 DNA reads TGTGCCAGCAGCCAAGAGATGAGGGGGGACACTGAAGCTTTCTTT.

This chain uses TRBV29-1 with TRBJ2-4, with D perhaps being TRBD1 or TRBD2 (5 bases each). The CDR3 has 15 residues. The V end lost 0 bases, the J end lost 13 bases, and 22 bases lay between the germline ends. The germline V gene encodes CDR1 SQVTM and CDR2 ANQGSEA. CDR3 region: CSVEEVWDPTNEQYF. The CDR3 nucleotides read TGCAGCGTTGAAGAAGTTTGGGACCCGACAAATGAGCAGTACTTC.

The J gene is TRBJ1-5, the V gene TRBV6-1, with a possible D match to TRBD1 (6 bases). The CDR3 consists of 18 residues. The germline V and J ends were trimmed by 6 bases and 0 bases, with 21 bases remaining between them. Germline CDR1 reads MNHNS; CDR2 reads SASEGT. The DNA for the CDR3 is TGTGCCAGCAGATCCAAGAGTATCGACAGGTATAGCAATCAGCCCCAGCATTTT. This gives the protein CASRSKSIDRYSNQPQHF.

Worth noting for this clonotype: Mismatch with germline at one junction end may stem from a read error. The V and J genes are TRBV7-9 and TRBJ2-1; a weak D match, TRBD2 (5 bases). This CDR3 comprises 15 residues. Per germline, CDR1 SEHNR and CDR2 FQNEAQ (reference sequence). The DNA for the CDR3 is TGTGCCAGCAGCTTAGTGCGGGTGTCTTACAATGGGCAGTTCTTC. Protein: CASSLVRVSYNGQFF. The whole variable domain, filled in from reference TRBV7-9 and TRBJ2-1, reads DTGVSQNPRHKITKRGQNVTFRCDPISEHNRLYWYRQTLGQGPEFLTYFQNEAQLEKSRLLSDRFSAERPKGSFSTLEIQRTEQGDSAMYLCASSLVRVSYNGQFFGPGTRLTVL.

This chain's CDR3 is CASSLVLFTGDGGSADTQYF. The CDR3 DNA sequence: TGCGCCAGCAGCTTGGTCCTTTTCACGGGGGACGGGGGCAGCGCAGATACGCAGTATTTT. V gene TRBV5-1 combines with J gene TRBJ2-3, with D perhaps TRBD1 or TRBD2 (6 bases each). V was shortened by 0 bases and J by 4 bases, with 27 bases between the two germline ends. The CDR3 has 20 amino acids. The germline CDR1 and CDR2 sequences are SGHRS and YFSETQ. The full variable domain, with the rest looked up from reference TRBV5-1 and TRBJ2-3, is KAGVTQTPRYLIKTRGQQVTLSCSPISGHRSVSWYQQTPGQGLQFLFEYFSETQRNKGNFPGRFSGRQFSNSRSEMNVSTLELGDSALYLCASSLVLFTGDGGSADTQYFGPGTRLTVL.

The gene calls are TRBV7-2 and TRBJ1-1, with 7 bases fitting TRBD1. The V and J ends lost 6 bases and 1 base, in that order; junction bases with no gene match: 5. Germline V gene data show CDR1 as SGHTA and CDR2 as FQGNSA. This CDR3 is 14 amino acids long. CDR3 bases: TGTGCCAGCAGAGACACAGGGGAGAACACTGAAGCTTTCTTT. This sequence encodes CASRDTGENTEAFF.

This clonotype was counted a few times. This chain uses TRBV12-3 or TRBV12-4 with TRBJ1-6; 7 nucleotides line up with TRBD1. CDR3 size: 15 residues. V shed 2 bases, J shed 9 bases, and the junction held 7 bases outside the gene matches. CDR3 sequence (DNA): TGTGCCAGCAGTTTACTGGGACAGCAATTTTCACCCCTCCACTTT. Translation: CASSLLGQQFSPLHF.

This clonotype was seen only a few times. The genes are TRBV7-8 and TRBJ2-6; the match to TRBD2 covers 7 bases. Germline loops: CDR1 SGHVS, CDR2 FQNEAQ. J was trimmed by 10 bases and V by 6 bases; bases with no gene match: 12. This CDR3 has 15 amino acids. Here the CDR3 reads CASRQSRGGGNVLTF. CDR3 coding DNA: TGTGCCAGCAGACAATCTCGCGGCGGGGGAAACGTCCTGACTTTC.

This chain links TRBV7-2 with TRBJ2-7, with 9 bases that match TRBD2. The CDR3 has 17 residues. Looked up from germline, CDR1 is SGHTA and CDR2 is FQGNSA. The V and J ends lost 3 bases and 3 bases, in that order; junction bases with no gene match: 12. The CDR3 here is CASSFGPRLAEHYEQYF. The CDR3 nucleotides are TGTGCCAGCAGCTTTGGTCCCCGACTAGCGGAACACTACGAGCAGTACTTC.

V usage is TRBV2 and J usage is TRBJ1-1; 9 bases agree with TRBD1. The CDR3 sequence is 14 residues long. Germline trimming cut 6 bases from V and 3 bases from J; bases unmatched to any gene: 5. Germline loops: CDR1 SNHLY, CDR2 FYNNEI. The CDR3 DNA reads TGTGCCAGCAGCAAGACAGGGGGAGACACTGAAGCTTTCTTT. It yields the protein CASSKTGGDTEAFF. Full variable domain (missing parts from reference TRBV2 and TRBJ1-1): EPEVTQTPSHQVTQMGQEVILRCVPISNHLYFYWYRQILGQKVEFLVSFYNNEISEKSEIFDDQFSVERPDGSNFTLKIRSTKLEDSAMYFCASSKTGGDTEAFFGQGTRLTVV.

This chain joins TRBV5-1 and TRBJ2-7; tentative D call: TRBD1 (6 bases). V was clipped by 2 bases and J by 7 bases, with 19 bases between them. The germline V gene encodes CDR1 SGHRS and CDR2 YFSETQ. The CDR3 has 15 residues. The DNA of the CDR3 is TGCGCCAGCAGCTTAAGGGACACACTTCACAATGAGCAGTACTTC. Amino acid sequence: CASSLRDTLHNEQYF.

The rearrangement links TRBV30 to TRBJ2-2; no firm D call. This CDR3 contains 16 residues. The germline V gene has CDR1 GTSNPN and CDR2 SVGIG (reference sequence). V was cut by 3 bases and J by 0 bases, with 14 bases left in between. CDR3 loop: CAWRDGRYANTGELFF. In nucleotides, the CDR3 is TGTGCCTGGAGGGACGGACGGTACGCGAACACCGGGGAGCTGTTTTTT.

The chain is built from TRBV4-1 and TRBJ1-1, with D unclear. Trimming shortened V by 0 bases and J by 4 bases, and 15 bases separated the two germline ends. CDR1 MGHRA and CDR2 YSYEKL come from the germline V gene. The CDR3 is made up of 16 amino acids. This CDR3 is CASSQDRWPSSTEAFF. CDR3 nucleotide sequence: TGCGCCAGCAGCCAAGATAGGTGGCCCTCGAGCACTGAAGCTTTCTTT.